A selection of T cell receptor beta chains follows, all from one sample in a study of Graves' ophthalmopathy and Graves' hyperthyroidism. TCRdb re-called the multiplex PCR reads with MiXCR, one entry per CDR3 protein. The repertoire includes fewer than 650,000 distinct CDR3 sequences, about a fifth of them detected once, and roughly 6.9% sits in the top ten. Material: peripheral blood. The receptors were sampled from a woman aged 18-30 years with stable Graves' hyperthyroidism. Some clones in this sample may be carry-over from other donors' samples. Each CDR3 is given with its conserved first and last residue. Fields, in order: V gene, CDR3 length, J gene, D gene, clone size, CDR3 DNA, CDR3 protein. A D gene is named only where the DNA matches it firmly. The size of a clone is reported for some rows only, either as once, few or many, or as a class for expanded clones.

TRBV6-1	15	TRBJ2-5	TRBD2	many	TGTGCCAGCAGCCGGACTAGCGGCGCCCAAGAGACCCAGTACTTC	CASSRTSGAQETQYF
TRBV11-2	17	TRBJ2-2	-	many	TGTGCCAGCAGCTTACAGGGCGGGGACGCCAGAACCGGGGAGCTGTTTTTT	CASSLQGGDARTGELFF
TRBV5-1	18	TRBJ1-1	TRBD1	many	TGCGCCAGCAGCAAACTGACAGGGGACCTGAAGATGAACACTGAAGCTTTCTTT	CASSKLTGDLKMNTEAFF
TRBV6-4	14	TRBJ2-7	-	many	TGTGCCAGCAGATCCCAGGGCAGGACCTACGAGCAGTACTTC	CASRSQGRTYEQYF
TRBV10-1	14	TRBJ1-2	-	many	TGCGCCAGCATCTCAGATCCACTGCCTTATGGCTACACCTTC	CASISDPLPYGYTF
TRBV28	16	TRBJ2-4	-	-	TGTGCCAGCAGTTTACCCTCCGGGGGGCGAGTCCACATTCAGTACTTC	CASSLPSGGRVHIQYF
TRBV19	13	TRBJ1-1	-	few	TGTGCCAGTAGTGCGGAGGAGTACACTGAAGCTTTCTTT	CASSAEEYTEAFF
TRBV27	15	TRBJ1-6	TRBD1	-	TGTGCCAGCAATTTTCGACAGGGGGATTATTCACCCCTCCACTTT	CASNFRQGDYSPLHF
TRBV6-1	15	TRBJ2-7	TRBD1	-	TGTGCCAGCAGAAAGACAGGGGGTCCGTCCCACGAGCAGTACTTC	CASRKTGGPSHEQYF
TRBV20-1	13	TRBJ1-2	-	-	TGCAGTGCTAGCAATCCCGACAGCTATGGCTACACCTTC	CSASNPDSYGYTF
TRBV6-5	14	TRBJ1-6	TRBD1	-	TGTGCCAGCAGTTACCCCGCAGGGGGCTCACCCCTCCACTTT	CASSYPAGGSPLHF
TRBV6-1	15	TRBJ1-2	-	-	TGTGCCAGCAGTGGATACAGGACTGTGGGTCTGTCCGGCACCTTC	CASSGYRTVGLSGTF
TRBV27	15	TRBJ1-6	-	-	TGTGCCAGCAGTTTAGGGACAACCAAGAATTCACCCCTCCACTTT	CASSLGTTKNSPLHF
TRBV2	14	TRBJ1-5	-	many	TGTGCCAGCAGTGATGGGCAAGGGTTGGGTGCCCAGCATTTT	CASSDGQGLGAQHF
TRBV10-3	13	TRBJ2-3	-	many	TGTGCCATCAGTGAGTCGGACGCAGATACGCAGTATTTT	CAISESDADTQYF
TRBV28	14	TRBJ2-7	-	many	TGTGCCAGCAGTTCAACAGGGAAGCCGTACGAGCAGTACTTC	CASSSTGKPYEQYF
TRBV29-1	13	TRBJ2-5	-	many	TGCAGCGCCCGGAACAGGGTACAAGAGACCCAGTACTTC	CSARNRVQETQYF
TRBV19	18	TRBJ2-7	TRBD2	many	TGTGCCAGTAGTATGGGACTAGCGGGGGGCCGACCCGGGTACGAGCAGTACTTC	CASSMGLAGGRPGYEQYF
TRBV9	15	TRBJ2-2	-	-	TGTGCCAGCAGCGTAGGGGGGCAGGACACCGGGGAGCTGTTTTTT	CASSVGGQDTGELFF